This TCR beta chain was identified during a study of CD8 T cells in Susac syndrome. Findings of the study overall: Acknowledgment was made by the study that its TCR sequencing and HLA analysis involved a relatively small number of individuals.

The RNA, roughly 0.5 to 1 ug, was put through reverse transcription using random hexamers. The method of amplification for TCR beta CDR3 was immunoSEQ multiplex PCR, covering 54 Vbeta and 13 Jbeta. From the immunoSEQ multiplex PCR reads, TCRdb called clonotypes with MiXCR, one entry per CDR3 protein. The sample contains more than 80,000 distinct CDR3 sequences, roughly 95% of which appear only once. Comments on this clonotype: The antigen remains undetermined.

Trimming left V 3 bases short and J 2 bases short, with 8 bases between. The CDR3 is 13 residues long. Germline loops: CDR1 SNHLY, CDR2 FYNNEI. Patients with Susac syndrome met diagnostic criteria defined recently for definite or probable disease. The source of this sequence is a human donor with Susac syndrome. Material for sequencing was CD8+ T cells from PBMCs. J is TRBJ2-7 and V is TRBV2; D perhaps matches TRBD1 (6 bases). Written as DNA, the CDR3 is TGTGCCAGCAGTGAGGACAGACCCTACGAGCAGTACTTC. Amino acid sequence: CASSEDRPYEQYF.